This TCR beta chain is drawn from a study of T cells in narcolepsy (dated by TCRdb to 2017 to 2018). Describing the broader study: Healthy control donors were enrolled in the study alongside patients who had narcolepsy type 1 or type 2 (NT1, NT2). The study used TCR Vbeta sequencing to track clonotypes in blood and CSF while looking for autoreactive T cells in narcolepsy patients that target self-antigens of hypocretin neurons (hypocretin, TRIB2).

V is trimmed back by 4 bases and J by 7 bases, and the junction contains 10 bases that no gene match accounts for. According to the germline V gene, CDR1 reads SGHRS and CDR2 reads YFSETQ. Including the terminal cysteine and phenylalanine, the CDR3 comprises 14 residues. The kept DNA is CDR3 alone, 42 bases in frame from the first base. Memory CD4+ T cells were sorted ex vivo from peripheral blood of narcolepsy patients and healthy controls for TCR Vbeta sequencing. General findings and caveats noted by the study authors: According to the report, autoreactive clonotypes were detected serially in the blood of the same patients and of different patients, but not in healthy controls. In plots comparing CSF and blood CD4+ T cell clonotypes from the same patient, HCRT-specific and TRIB2-specific autoreactive clonotypes were highlighted. No sequences matching autoreactive T cell clones were contained in some blood memory CD4+ repertoires from patients and controls. Patients and controls had comparable numbers of sequenced blood memory CD4+ clonotypes, averaging about 39,000 and 30,000, respectively.

Preparation of the library involved the immunoSEQ multiplex PCR assay. Not all clones reach the TCRdb copy of this immuneACCESS table, which keeps in-frame sequences only. Checked studies attribute under half of the gap to unresolved V genes and leave the rest unexplained. In all, the sample holds under 30,000 clones, and more than 80% of those were seen once. Of the sample, roughly 1.4% is held by the ten largest clones. A word on this clone: Its antigen remains unidentified. The sample holds no much larger clone one base away, and base qualities are not on file.

The sequenced material came from CD45RA- memory CD4+ T cells from PBMCs. The cell subset or site label of this sample denotes: memory T cells sorted ex vivo from peripheral blood. The origin of this receptor is a human donor with narcolepsy. The chain is made from TRBV5-1 and TRBJ2-5; 7 bases in the middle match TRBD1. CDR3 reads: CASSPATGSGTQYF. Here is the DNA: TGCGCCAGCAGCCCGGCGACAGGGTCGGGGACCCAGTACTTC.